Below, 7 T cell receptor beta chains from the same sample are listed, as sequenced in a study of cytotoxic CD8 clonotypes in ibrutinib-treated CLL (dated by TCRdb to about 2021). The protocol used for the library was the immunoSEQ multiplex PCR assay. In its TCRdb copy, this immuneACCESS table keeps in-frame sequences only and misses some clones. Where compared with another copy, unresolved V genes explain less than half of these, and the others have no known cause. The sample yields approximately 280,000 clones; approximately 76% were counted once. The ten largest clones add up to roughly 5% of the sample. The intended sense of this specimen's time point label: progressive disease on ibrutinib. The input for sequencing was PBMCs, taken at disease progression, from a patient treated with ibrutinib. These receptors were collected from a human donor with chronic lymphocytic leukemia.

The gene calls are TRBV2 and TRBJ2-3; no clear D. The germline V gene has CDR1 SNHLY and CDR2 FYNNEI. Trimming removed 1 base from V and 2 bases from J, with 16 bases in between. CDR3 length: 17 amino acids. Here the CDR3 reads CASSEGRAPANTDTQYF. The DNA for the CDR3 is TGTGCCAGCAGTGAAGGTAGGGCTCCAGCAAACACAGATACGCAGTATTTT.

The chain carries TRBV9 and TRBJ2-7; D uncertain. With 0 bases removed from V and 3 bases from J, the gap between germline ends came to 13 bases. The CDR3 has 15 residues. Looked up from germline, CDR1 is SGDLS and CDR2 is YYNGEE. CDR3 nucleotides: TGTGCCAGCAGCGTAGACTGGGGTTCAAACTACGAGCAGTACTTC. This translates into CASSVDWGSNYEQYF.

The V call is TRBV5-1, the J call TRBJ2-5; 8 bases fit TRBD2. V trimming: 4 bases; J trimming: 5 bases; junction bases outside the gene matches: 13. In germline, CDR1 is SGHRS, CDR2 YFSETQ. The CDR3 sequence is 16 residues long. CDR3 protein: CASSVIPGGDGETQYF. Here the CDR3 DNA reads TGCGCCAGCAGCGTAATCCCGGGAGGGGACGGGGAGACCCAGTACTTC.

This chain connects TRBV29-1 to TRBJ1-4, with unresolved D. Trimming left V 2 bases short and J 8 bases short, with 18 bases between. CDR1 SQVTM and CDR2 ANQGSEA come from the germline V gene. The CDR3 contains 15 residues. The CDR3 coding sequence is TGCAGCGTTGAACTAAGGGCGGGGTTGGACGAAAAACTGTTTTTT. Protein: CSVELRAGLDEKLFF.

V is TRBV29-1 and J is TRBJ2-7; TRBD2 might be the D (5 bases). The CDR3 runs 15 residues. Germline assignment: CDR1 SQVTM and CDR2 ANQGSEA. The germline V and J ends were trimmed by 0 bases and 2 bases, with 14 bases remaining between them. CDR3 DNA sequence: TGCAGCGTTGAAGATTTAGAGGGAGTGCCCTACGAGCAGTACTTC. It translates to CSVEDLEGVPYEQYF.

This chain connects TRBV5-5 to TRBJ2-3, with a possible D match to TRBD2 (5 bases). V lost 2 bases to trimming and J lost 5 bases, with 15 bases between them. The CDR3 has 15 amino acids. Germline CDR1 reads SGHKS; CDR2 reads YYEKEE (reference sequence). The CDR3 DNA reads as TGTGCCAGCAGCTTTAGGGCCCTCGGAGGAGATACGCAGTATTTT. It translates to CASSFRALGGDTQYF. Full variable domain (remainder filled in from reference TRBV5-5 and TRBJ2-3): DAGVTQSPTHLIKTRGQQVTLRCSPISGHKSVSWYQQVLGQGPQFIFQYYEKEERGRGNFPDRFSARQFPNYSSELNVNALLLGDSALYLCASSFRALGGDTQYFGPGTRLTVL.

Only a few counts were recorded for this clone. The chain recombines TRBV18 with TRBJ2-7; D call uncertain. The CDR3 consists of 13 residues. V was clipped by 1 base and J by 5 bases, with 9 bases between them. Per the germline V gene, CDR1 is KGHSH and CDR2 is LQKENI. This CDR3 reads CASSPRIGDEQYF. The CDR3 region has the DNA TGTGCCAGCTCACCACGGATCGGCGACGAGCAGTACTTC.